This entry concerns a single TCR beta chain. Clones were sequenced by immunoSEQ multiplex PCR, and TCRdb holds only the in-frame ones, with some missing. In the table there are some 46,000 clones, 85% to 95% of which are singletons. Genomic DNA was extracted from every available blood leukocyte. The data originate from a study of human thymus T cells. Trimming removed 1 base from V and 2 bases from J; junction bases left unmatched: 8. The CDR3 runs to 17 residues. Germline assignment: CDR1 MNHEY and CDR2 SMNVEV (reference sequence). This sequence joins TRBV27 and TRBJ1-1, with TRBD1 matching over 9 bases. Sequencing used blood. This clonotype originated in a girl in the first two years of life with a congenital heart defect but otherwise immunologically healthy. As DNA, the CDR3 is TGTGCCAGCAGTTTATGGGCCCGGACAGGGGTTAACACTGAAGCTTTCTTT. Its translation: CASSLWARTGVNTEAFF.